This passage covers 9 T cell receptor beta chains from one sample sequenced in a study of early T cells in non-severe SARS-CoV-2 infection. Each CDR3 protein is one row after TCRdb ran MiXCR on the 5' RACE reads. The table records 48,000 or so distinct CDR3 sequences, 6.2% of them present only once. The sequencing here drew on whole blood, taken at baseline. The receptors originated from an adult who was a healthcare worker with PCR-confirmed SARS-CoV-2 infection or an uninfected control (not recorded which).

This clonotype was found many times. The chain joins TRBV12-3 or TRBV12-4 to TRBJ2-2; D is unclear. The CDR3 has 17 residues. The V and J ends lost 3 bases and 1 base respectively, with 15 bases between them. For the CDR3, the DNA is TGTGCCAGCAGTTTTCCTATGGGGTTTATGAACACCGGGGAGCTGTTTTTT. Translated, it gives CASSFPMGFMNTGELFF.

This clonotype has ten or more counts. The chain recombines TRBV27 with TRBJ2-3, with a possible D match to TRBD1 (6 bases). The CDR3 loop spans 14 amino acids. V was cut by 5 bases and J by 5 bases, with 14 bases left in between. From germline, CDR1 is MNHEY and CDR2 SMNVEV (reference sequence). In DNA, the CDR3 is TGTGCCAGCAGTCCCGGGACAAGAGGAGATACGCAGTATTTT. Translated, it gives CASSPGTRGDTQYF.

This clonotype was picked up many times. V gene TRBV20-1 combines with J gene TRBJ2-1, with 12 bases fitting TRBD2. The germline V gene has CDR1 DFQATT and CDR2 SNEGSKA (reference sequence). The CDR3 has 15 residues. The V segment lost 4 bases and the J segment 4 bases; nucleotides outside the gene matches: 5. Here the CDR3 DNA reads TGCAGTGCTATACCCGGACTAGCGGGATACAATGAGCAGTTCTTC. It translates to CSAIPGLAGYNEQFF.

This clonotype was counted a few times. The V gene is TRBV7-2, the J gene TRBJ2-7; TRBD2 agrees at 10 bases. CDR1 SGHTA and CDR2 FQGNSA come from the germline V gene. Trimming at V came to 7 bases and at J to 3 bases, leaving 6 bases not matched to a gene. The CDR3 is made up of 14 amino acids. The CDR3 is CASKPSGSVYEQYF. The DNA for the CDR3 is TGTGCCAGCAAGCCTAGCGGGAGTGTCTACGAGCAGTACTTC. Full variable domain (outside the CDR3, taken from reference TRBV7-2 and TRBJ2-7): GAGVSQSPSNKVTEKGKDVELRCDPISGHTALYWYRQSLGQGLEFLIYFQGNSAPDKSGLPSDRFSAERTGGSVSTLTIQRTQQEDSAVYLCASKPSGSVYEQYFGPGTRLTVT.

This clonotype was seen repeatedly, ten times or more. The chain couples TRBV7-6 to TRBJ2-1; the D is unclear. V lost 1 base and J 10 bases, leaving 8 bases between the germline ends. Per germline, CDR1 SGHVS and CDR2 FNYEAQ. The CDR3 contains 12 residues. The CDR3 coding sequence is TGTGCCAGCAGCTTAGTAGGGCACGAGCAGTTCTTC. Its translation: CASSLVGHEQFF.

This clonotype has at least ten counts. V is TRBV12-3 or TRBV12-4 and J is TRBJ1-6, with no clear D. Trimming took 7 bases from V and 1 from J, leaving 11 bases between them. This CDR3 has 15 amino acids. The CDR3: CASTGRGSYNSPLHF. For the CDR3, the DNA is TGTGCCAGCACCGGCCGCGGGTCCTATAATTCACCCCTCCACTTT.

This clonotype appeared a few times. V and J are TRBV28 and TRBJ2-5; TRBD2 matches 7 bases. Trimming took 6 bases from V and 2 from J; bases not matched to a gene: 18. CDR3 length: 18 residues. The germline V gene encodes CDR1 MDHEN and CDR2 SYDVKM. The CDR3 bases are TGTGCCAGCAGGGAACTACGAGGGGCTAGCGGTAATCAAGAGACCCAGTACTTC. It specifies CASRELRGASGNQETQYF.

CDR3: CSVVGQAYEQYF. In nucleotides, the CDR3 is TGCAGCGTTGTGGGGCAGGCCTACGAGCAGTACTTC. The chain employs TRBV29-1 and TRBJ2-7, with D maybe TRBD1 (5 bases). Trimming removed 4 bases at V and 2 bases at J, with 9 bases between. The CDR3 has 12 amino acids. CDR1 SQVTM and CDR2 ANQGSEA come from the germline V gene.

This clonotype has a handful of counts. The chain carries TRBV29-1 and TRBJ2-7; 8 nucleotides align to TRBD1. Unmatched junction bases numbered 8, after V lost 6 bases and J lost 4 bases. CDR3 length: 13 amino acids. Germline V gene lookup returns CDR1 SQVTM and CDR2 ANQGSEA. The CDR3 bases are TGCAGCGTAGCTACCGGACAGGGTTACGAGCAGTACTTC. Its protein is CSVATGQGYEQYF.